One and the same sample provided the 32 T cell receptor beta chains below, sequenced in a study of T-cell reconstitution after alpha-beta-depleted transplantation in children. Unique molecular identifiers were incorporated into the prepared TCRbeta library. Each CDR3 protein gets one entry after TCRdb re-called the PCR reads with MiXCR. The table shows 150,000 to 250,000 distinct CDR3 sequences, with 14% to 15% occurring only once. The sequencing here drew on PBMCs from the stem cell graft donor, taken from the stem cell graft. The receptors here all came from a human donor who donated a stem cell graft to a child with acute lymphoblastic leukemia.

This clonotype has ten or more counts. The chain uses TRBV5-6 and TRBJ2-1; D call uncertain. With 0 bases removed from V and 0 bases from J, the gap between germline ends came to 7 bases. Germline V gene data show CDR1 as SGHDT and CDR2 as YYEEEE. The CDR3 loop spans 15 amino acids. The DNA of the CDR3 is TGTGCCAGCAGCTTGGGACTGGGCTCCTACAATGAGCAGTTCTTC. Its protein product is CASSLGLGSYNEQFF.

This clonotype has at least ten counts. The V and J genes are TRBV6-5 and TRBJ2-1, with no clear D. The CDR3 extends over 18 amino acids. Trimming stripped 6 bases from V and 4 bases from J, with 25 bases between. CDR1 is MNHEY, CDR2 SVGAGI, per germline. The CDR3 loop is CASSLTTTRQLAYNEQFF. Written as DNA, the CDR3 is TGTGCCAGCAGCCTTACTACTACACGTCAACTGGCTTACAATGAGCAGTTCTTC.

This clonotype was seen at least ten times. V usage is TRBV19 and J usage is TRBJ1-1, with 9 bases aligning to TRBD1. This CDR3 comprises 14 residues. J was trimmed by 5 bases and V by 3 bases; bases with no gene match: 4. The germline gives CDR1 LNHDA, CDR2 SQIVND (reference sequence). The CDR3 loop reads CASSIGDRETEAFF. CDR3 in DNA: TGTGCCAGTAGTATCGGGGACAGGGAGACTGAAGCTTTCTTT.

This clonotype came up many times. The chain employs TRBV2 and TRBJ2-3, with TRBD2 identical over 8 bases. Germline CDR1 is SNHLY and CDR2 is FYNNEI. The length of the CDR3 is 13 residues. The V segment lost 6 bases and the J segment 6 bases; nucleotides outside the gene matches: 5. The DNA for the CDR3 is TGTGCCAGCAGGTGGGCTAGCGGGGATACGCAGTATTTT. This gives the protein CASRWASGDTQYF.

This clonotype was observed at least ten times. The chain has TRBV10-3 and TRBJ2-1; 12 positions match TRBD2. J gave up 10 bases and V 9 bases, and 7 bases lay outside the gene matches. This CDR3 is 13 amino acids long. Germline assignment: CDR1 ENHRY and CDR2 SYGVKD. In nucleotides, the CDR3 is TGTGCCATATCTAGCGGGAGGGCCAGCGAGCAGTTCTTC. This sequence encodes CAISSGRASEQFF.

Ten or more counts support this clonotype. This rearrangement joins TRBV4-2 to TRBJ2-2, with TRBD1 identical over 7 bases. Losses at the gene ends were 1 base for V and 7 bases for J; bases not matched to a gene: 6. The CDR3 has 15 residues. Germline assignment: CDR1 LGHNA and CDR2 YNFKEQ. DNA of the CDR3: TGTGCCAGCAGCCAAGTAGGGGGCCAGGACGGGGAGCTGTTTTTT. Its translation is CASSQVGGQDGELFF.

This clonotype was seen repeatedly, ten times or more. The chain is built from TRBV7-6 and TRBJ1-1; D is undetermined. The germline V gene has CDR1 SGHVS and CDR2 FNYEAQ. CDR3 length equals 13 residues. V was trimmed by 1 base and J by 8 bases, leaving 11 bases between them. The CDR3, as DNA: TGTGCCAGCAGCTTAGACCGAGAGAGGGAAGCTTTCTTT. This translates into CASSLDREREAFF.

The chain joins TRBV5-1 to TRBJ1-1; 10 nucleotides line up with TRBD1. J lost 2 bases, V lost 0 bases, and 7 bases had no gene match. The germline gives CDR1 SGHRS, CDR2 YFSETQ. This CDR3 is 17 amino acids long. For the CDR3, the DNA is TGCGCCAGCAGCTTGGGAGACAGGACAGGGGGTAACACTGAAGCTTTCTTT. It specifies CASSLGDRTGGNTEAFF.

This clonotype was recorded only once. The chain couples TRBV3-1 to TRBJ1-2, with TRBD1 identical over 12 bases. The J segment lost 2 bases and the V segment lost 4 bases, leaving 5 bases of the junction unmatched. The CDR3 consists of 16 residues. Germline V lookup: CDR1 LGHDT, CDR2 YNNKEL (reference sequence). CDR3 loop: CASSPVGTGGNYGYTF. As DNA, the CDR3 is TGTGCCAGCAGCCCAGTCGGGACAGGGGGCAACTATGGCTACACCTTC.

This clonotype was detected a few times. The V call is TRBV11-2, the J call TRBJ1-1; 8 bases agree with TRBD1. CDR1 and CDR2 (germline): SGHAT, FQNNGV. V lost 5 bases and J lost 1; bases outside the gene matches: 9. CDR3 length: 16 amino acids. The CDR3 DNA reads as TGTGCCAGCAGCCCTTGGGGGACAGGCAAGAACACTGAAGCTTTCTTT. It translates to CASSPWGTGKNTEAFF.

This clonotype turned up a few times. This chain joins TRBV5-1 and TRBJ2-3; the D gene could be TRBD1 or TRBD2 (5 bases each). Trimming took 0 bases from V and 5 from J, leaving 10 bases between them. This CDR3 spans 14 amino acids. Germline V CDR1 and CDR2: SGHRS, YFSETQ. The CDR3 is CASSLEGPRDTQYF. CDR3 nucleotides: TGCGCCAGCAGCTTGGAGGGACCGAGAGATACGCAGTATTTT.

The chain links TRBV5-1 to TRBJ2-1; TRBD2 aligns across 8 bases. CDR3 size: 15 residues. In germline, CDR1 is SGHRS, CDR2 YFSETQ. The trim removed 1 base at V and 8 bases at J, leaving 8 bases unmatched. The CDR3 loop reads CASSLSAGVSHEQFF. Here the CDR3 DNA reads TGCGCCAGCAGCTTGTCAGCGGGAGTCTCCCATGAGCAGTTCTTC.

The rearrangement links TRBV12-3 or TRBV12-4 to TRBJ1-1; weak D call: TRBD1 (5 bases). The CDR3 is 12 residues long. Trimming stripped 4 bases from V and 13 bases from J, with 16 bases between. The CDR3 region is CASSSDPSGVFF. The DNA for the CDR3 is TGTGCCAGCAGTTCGGACCCGTCGGGGGTTTTCTTT.

In this sample, this clonotype turned up many times. The V gene is TRBV2, the J gene TRBJ1-1; no clear D gene. From germline, CDR1 is SNHLY and CDR2 FYNNEI. Trimming stripped 0 bases from V and 1 base from J, with 9 bases between. CDR3 length: 15 amino acids. CDR3 amino acids: CASSEAPDENTEAFF. The CDR3 region has the DNA TGTGCCAGCAGTGAAGCACCCGACGAGAACACTGAAGCTTTCTTT. Complete variable domain (other parts from reference TRBV2 and TRBJ1-1): EPEVTQTPSHQVTQMGQEVILRCVPISNHLYFYWYRQILGQKVEFLVSFYNNEISEKSEIFDDQFSVERPDGSNFTLKIRSTKLEDSAMYFCASSEAPDENTEAFFGQGTRLTVV.

This clonotype was observed once. This clone may be a read error of a much larger clone one base away. The chain employs TRBV10-3 and TRBJ2-1; 7 positions match TRBD1. This CDR3 contains 12 residues. Trimming cost V 6 bases and J 6 bases; bases outside gene matches: 2. Germline V gives CDR1 ENHRY, CDR2 SYGVKD. This CDR3 reads CAISWDSNEQFF. CDR3 nucleotides: TGTGCCATCAGCTGGGACAGCAATGAGCAGTTCTTC.

CDR3 coding DNA: TGTGCCAGCAGCCAAGAGCTAGGGGACAGGGACTCCCTCGACTATGGCTACACCTTC. Translated, it gives CASSQELGDRDSLDYGYTF. The V call is TRBV4-2, the J call TRBJ1-2; 9 bases fit TRBD1. The V gene end was trimmed by 0 bases and the J gene end by 3 bases; junction bases not matched to a gene: 14. Germline V gene data show CDR1 as LGHNA and CDR2 as YNFKEQ. This CDR3 is 19 amino acids long.

This clonotype was recorded at least ten times. CDR3 loop: CASSQVGDDQPQHF. The CDR3 DNA sequence: TGCGCCAGCAGCCAGGTAGGGGACGATCAGCCCCAGCATTTT. V usage is TRBV4-1 and J usage is TRBJ1-5; D is possibly TRBD1 (5 bases). V gave up 3 bases and J gave up 5 bases, with 11 bases separating them. Germline CDR1 is MGHRA and CDR2 is YSYEKL. The CDR3 spans 14 residues.

This clonotype was observed at least ten times. This chain links TRBV27 with TRBJ2-1, with 10 bases lining up with TRBD2. This CDR3 is built from 15 residues. The trim removed 6 bases at V and 6 bases at J, leaving 8 bases unmatched. Per germline, CDR1 MNHEY and CDR2 SMNVEV (reference sequence). The CDR3 DNA follows: TGTGCCAGCAGGGAGTTGGGACTAGCGCGCAATGAGCAGTTCTTC. It codes for CASRELGLARNEQFF.

This clonotype was counted ten times or more. J is TRBJ2-1 and V is TRBV11-2; D gene uncertain. The CDR3 extends over 14 amino acids. Germline-derived CDR1 and CDR2 are SGHAT and FQNNGV. V was cut by 5 bases and J by 4 bases, with 12 bases left in between. In DNA form, the CDR3 reads TGTGCCAGCAGCCCCGGACCCACATACAATGAGCAGTTCTTC. It translates to CASSPGPTYNEQFF.

This clonotype appeared many times. CDR3 DNA sequence: TGCAGCGTCGTACAACCGGGACAGCCGAACACTGAAGCTTTCTTT. Translating it yields CSVVQPGQPNTEAFF. The rearrangement joins TRBV29-1 to TRBJ1-1; 7 positions agree with TRBD1. V trimming: 6 bases; J trimming: 1 base; junction bases outside the gene matches: 11. The germline CDR1 and CDR2 sequences are SQVTM and ANQGSEA. CDR3 size: 15 residues.

This clonotype was seen repeatedly, ten times or more. The rearrangement uses TRBV20-1 and TRBJ1-1; no clear D gene. Germline lookup yields CDR1 DFQATT and CDR2 SNEGSKA (reference sequence). This CDR3 has 14 amino acids. The V end lost 0 bases, the J end lost 2 bases, and 10 bases lay between the germline ends. The CDR3 sequence: CSARDYEGNTEAFF. The CDR3 DNA follows: TGCAGTGCTAGAGATTATGAGGGAAACACTGAAGCTTTCTTT.

This clonotype was found many times. The chain recombines TRBV10-1 with TRBJ2-2; weak D call: TRBD1 (6 bases). Per the germline V gene, CDR1 is WNHNN and CDR2 is SYGVQD (reference sequence). The ends were cut back, 2 bases at V and 7 bases at J, with 14 bases in the middle. CDR3 length: 15 residues. CDR3 in amino acids: CASSEGQGRGGELFF. CDR3 sequence (DNA): TGCGCCAGCAGTGAGGGGCAGGGGAGAGGCGGGGAGCTGTTTTTT.

This clonotype was counted only a few times. V usage is TRBV5-4 and J usage is TRBJ2-3; D ambiguous. Germline CDR1 SGHNT, CDR2 YYREEE (reference sequence). This CDR3 comprises 13 residues. V was trimmed by 4 bases and J by 5 bases, leaving 11 bases between them. The CDR3 loop reads CASSPELLDTQYF. The CDR3 region has the DNA TGTGCCAGCAGCCCGGAACTGTTAGATACGCAGTATTTT. The whole variable domain, filled in from reference TRBV5-4 and TRBJ2-3, reads ETGVTQSPTHLIKTRGQQVTLRCSSQSGHNTVSWYQQALGQGPQFIFQYYREEENGRGNFPPRFSGLQFPNYSSELNVNALELDDSALYLCASSPELLDTQYFGPGTRLTVL.

This clonotype was seen just once. This sequence joins TRBV5-4 and TRBJ2-1; 7 nucleotides agree with TRBD2. Germline V lookup: CDR1 SGHNT, CDR2 YYREEE (reference sequence). Trimming at V came to 4 bases and at J to 14 bases, leaving 9 bases not matched to a gene. The CDR3 loop spans 12 amino acids. CDR3 in amino acids: CASSLRAGEEFF. The CDR3 region has the DNA TGTGCCAGCAGCCTCAGGGCGGGAGAAGAGTTCTTC. The complete variable domain, with remaining parts taken from reference TRBV5-4 and TRBJ2-1, reads ETGVTQSPTHLIKTRGQQVTLRCSSQSGHNTVSWYQQALGQGPQFIFQYYREEENGRGNFPPRFSGLQFPNYSSELNVNALELDDSALYLCASSLRAGEEFFGPGTRLTVL.

The chain has TRBV5-4 and TRBJ2-5; D gene unclear. Trimming removed 3 bases at V and 4 bases at J, with 13 bases between. This CDR3 comprises 14 residues. The V gene's germline CDR1 is SGHNT and CDR2 YYREEE (reference sequence). CDR3 bases: TGTGCCAGCAGCTGGTCCGGGTCCAGAGAGACCCAGTACTTC. Translation: CASSWSGSRETQYF.

This clonotype was picked up many times. The chain is built from TRBV25-1 and TRBJ2-7; 9 nucleotides align to TRBD2. The trim removed 3 bases at V and 5 bases at J, leaving 5 bases unmatched. Germline V gives CDR1 MGHDK, CDR2 SYGVNS. This CDR3 has 14 amino acids. The CDR3 sequence is CASSEGGRAHEQYF. DNA of the CDR3: TGTGCCAGCAGTGAGGGCGGGAGGGCCCACGAGCAGTACTTC.

The table lists this clonotype with many counts. This chain joins TRBV20-1 and TRBJ1-1, with D hard to call. V was cut by 2 bases and J by 3 bases, with 10 bases left in between. The CDR3 consists of 13 residues. Germline V gene sequence: CDR1 DFQATT, CDR2 SNEGSKA (reference sequence). This chain's CDR3 is CSARSPDDTEAFF. The CDR3 coding sequence is TGCAGTGCTAGATCTCCCGACGACACTGAAGCTTTCTTT.

The sample holds many counts of this clonotype. J is TRBJ1-4 and V is TRBV5-4; maybe TRBD1 (5 bases). This CDR3 spans 15 amino acids. Germline V gene data show CDR1 as SGHNT and CDR2 as YYREEE (reference sequence). Trimming cost V 0 bases and J 6 bases, with 12 bases left between them. The CDR3 DNA reads TGTGCCAGCAGCTTGGGAGGGGTGCGTCATGAAAAACTGTTTTTT. It yields the protein CASSLGGVRHEKLFF.

In its sample, this clonotype was seen many times. This chain connects TRBV5-1 to TRBJ2-1; tentative D call: TRBD2 (5 bases). V was shortened by 4 bases and J by 5 bases, with 16 bases between the two germline ends. Germline V gene data show CDR1 as SGHRS and CDR2 as YFSETQ. The CDR3 spans 15 residues. This chain's CDR3 is CASSADPGFDNEQFF. For the CDR3, the DNA is TGCGCCAGCAGCGCAGATCCGGGATTCGACAATGAGCAGTTCTTC.

The chain joins TRBV19 to TRBJ2-3, with 7 positions matching TRBD2. Germline V lookup: CDR1 LNHDA, CDR2 SQIVND (reference sequence). This CDR3 comprises 15 residues. Trimming at V came to 7 bases and at J to 4 bases, leaving 11 bases not matched to a gene. The CDR3 region has the DNA TGTGCCAGTACCGGTGGTGGACTAGAGGCAGATACGCAGTATTTT. Translation: CASTGGGLEADTQYF.

This chain joins TRBV18 and TRBJ1-4; D gene ambiguous. The V gene lost 6 bases and the J gene lost 11 bases, with 19 bases spanning the gap. The CDR3 contains 14 residues. CDR1 KGHSH and CDR2 LQKENI come from the germline V gene. The CDR3 DNA sequence: TGTGCCAGCTCTCTGACCGGACGATTAGTGAAACTGTTTTTT. Its protein product is CASSLTGRLVKLFF.

This clonotype was seen many times. This chain joins TRBV5-1 and TRBJ1-1; 9 bases map to TRBD1. The V gene's germline CDR1 is SGHRS and CDR2 YFSETQ. V gave up 1 base and J gave up 1 base; unmatched junction bases: 2. The CDR3 is 15 residues long. CDR3: CASSLRTGENTEAFF. DNA for the CDR3: TGCGCCAGCAGCTTGAGGACAGGGGAGAACACTGAAGCTTTCTTT.